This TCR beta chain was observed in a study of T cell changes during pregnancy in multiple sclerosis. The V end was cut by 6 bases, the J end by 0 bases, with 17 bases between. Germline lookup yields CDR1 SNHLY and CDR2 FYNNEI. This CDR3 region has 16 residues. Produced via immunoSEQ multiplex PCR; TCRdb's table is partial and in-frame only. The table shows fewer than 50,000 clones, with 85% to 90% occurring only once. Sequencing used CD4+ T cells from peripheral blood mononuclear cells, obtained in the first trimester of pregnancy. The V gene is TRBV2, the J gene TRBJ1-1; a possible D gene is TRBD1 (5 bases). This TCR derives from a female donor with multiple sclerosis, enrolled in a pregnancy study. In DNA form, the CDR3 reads TGTGCCAGCAGCCTTCGCGGGGGTAAAATGAACACTGAAGCTTTCTTT. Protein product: CASSLRGGKMNTEAFF.